The 9 T cell receptor beta chains below come from one sample, sequenced in a study of Graves' ophthalmopathy and Graves' hyperthyroidism. Beta-chain TCR CDR3 regions were amplified from RNA transcripts. HTBI primers were employed in first-round RT-PCR, then a second-round multiplex PCR followed. TCRdb analysed the multiplex PCR reads with MiXCR anew, one entry per CDR3 protein. The data show over 650,000 distinct CDR3 sequences, with over 40% seen just once and over 2.5% held by the top ten. The specimen was peripheral blood. These receptors all stem from an adult man with Graves' ophthalmopathy.

The V gene is TRBV24-1, the J gene TRBJ2-5; TRBD1 might be the D (6 bases). Germline lookup yields CDR1 KGHDR and CDR2 SFDVKD. This CDR3 has 14 residues. Trimming pared 4 bases from V and 5 bases from J, leaving 13 bases between. The CDR3 region has the DNA TGTGCCACCAGTGACTCCGGACAGCTGGAGACCCAGTACTTC. Its translation: CATSDSGQLETQYF.

This clonotype has at least ten counts. This chain uses TRBV7-3 with TRBJ2-7; TRBD2 aligns across 9 bases. J lost 5 bases, V lost 5 bases, and 10 bases had no gene match. The length of the CDR3 is 15 residues. Germline-derived CDR1 and CDR2 are SGHTA and FQGTGA. CDR3 amino acids: CASSNGLASSDEQYF. DNA for the CDR3: TGTGCCAGCAGCAACGGACTAGCGAGCTCGGACGAGCAGTACTTC.

This clonotype was seen at least ten times. The chain employs TRBV7-2 and TRBJ2-5, with 12 bases aligning to TRBD1. Germline CDR1 SGHTA, CDR2 FQGNSA. Trimming took 5 bases from V and 4 from J; bases not matched to a gene: 5. This CDR3 has 15 residues. CDR3 DNA: TGTGCCAGCAGCCGAGGGACAGGGGGCGCAGAGACCCAGTACTTC. Protein sequence: CASSRGTGGAETQYF.

A note on this clonotype: Mismatch with germline at one junction end may stem from a read error. This chain joins TRBV6-5 and TRBJ1-2; possibly TRBD1 for D (6 bases). Germline lookup yields CDR1 MNHEY and CDR2 SVGAGI. The CDR3 extends over 12 amino acids. The CDR3, as DNA: TGTGCCGGCAGTGAATCAGGGGCTGGCTACACCTTC. Translating gives CAGSESGAGYTF.

Concerning this clonotype itself: Possible read error: a much larger clone is one base away. The rearrangement links TRBV20-1 to TRBJ2-5, with TRBD2 matching over 9 bases. CDR1 and CDR2 from the germline V gene are DFQATT and SNEGSKA (reference sequence). The CDR3 totals 15 residues. The chain's CDR3 is CSTREGGGARETQYF. Here the CDR3 DNA reads TGCAGTACTAGAGAGGGCGGGGGGGCCCGGGAGACCCAGTACTTC.

The rearrangement joins TRBV12-3 or TRBV12-4 to TRBJ1-4; TRBD1 matches 11 bases. J lost 4 bases, V lost 6 bases, and 4 bases had no gene match. This CDR3 has 15 amino acids. CDR3 sequence (DNA): TGTGCCAGCAGCCGGACAGGGGGCAATAATGAAAAACTGTTTTTT. Translated, it gives CASSRTGGNNEKLFF.

Worth noting for this clonotype: A read error may explain this, as a much larger clone is one base away. The chain combines TRBV29-1 with TRBJ2-7; D may match TRBD1 or TRBD2 (5 bases each). Trimming removed 2 bases at V and 5 bases at J, with 19 bases between. The germline CDR1 and CDR2 sequences are SQVTM and ANQGSEA. There are 15 residues in the CDR3. The CDR3 DNA reads TGCAGCGTTGAACTCAGGGTGGTTGAGGGTGACGAGCAGTACTTC. Encoded protein: CSVELRVVEGDEQYF.

The chain employs TRBV25-1 and TRBJ2-3; 13 bases are shared with TRBD2. Per germline, CDR1 MGHDK and CDR2 SYGVNS. Losses at the gene ends were 8 bases for V and 0 bases for J; bases not matched to a gene: 11. The CDR3 runs 18 residues. The CDR3 loop is CASSPRLAGGRSTDTQYF. The CDR3 DNA sequence: TGTGCCAGCTCACCCCGACTAGCGGGAGGTCGGAGCACAGATACGCAGTATTTT. The full variable domain, its missing parts supplied by reference TRBV25-1 and TRBJ2-3, is EADIYQTPRYLVIGTGKKITLECSQTMGHDKMYWYQQDPGMELHLIHYSYGVNSTEKGDLSSESTVSRIRTEHFPLTLESARPSHTSQYLCASSPRLAGGRSTDTQYFGPGTRLTVL.

There are many counts of this clonotype. The chain combines TRBV2 with TRBJ1-1; possibly TRBD1 for D (5 bases). Germline V gene lookup returns CDR1 SNHLY and CDR2 FYNNEI. V lost 3 bases and J 7 bases, leaving 18 bases between the germline ends. The CDR3 is 15 amino acids. DNA of the CDR3: TGTGCCAGCAGTGAGTCCCCGGGGCCCGGCAATGAAGCTTTCTTT. This codes for CASSESPGPGNEAFF.